Listed here is a single T cell receptor beta chain. Its specificity is unknown. The sample carries other DNA sequences with the same CDR3. The data are from a study of shared clonotypes between healthy human individuals. Study-level information: Per donor, three plates held CD4 naive cells, three held CD4 memory, two held CD8 naive and one held CD8 memory. Points from the study as a whole: Sampling was confined to blood; repertoires within tissues likely differ.

Naive CD8 isolation took CD45RO-negative cells positively selected for CCR7 and excluded terminally differentiated effector memory CD45RA+ cells. The V end lost 0 bases, the J end lost 9 bases, and 4 bases lay between the germline ends. Germline V gives CDR1 SGHRS, CDR2 YFSETQ. This CDR3 is built from 11 residues. Replicate PCRs run on sorted subsets employed around 200 ng DNA, tens of thousands of T cell genomes. Study processing details: ImmunoSEQ output lacked quality scores and full-length reads, limiting matched filtering. Profiled with immunoSEQ multiplex PCR; TCRdb holds only in-frame clones, not every one. D and trimming come from the DNA, and the V and J calls and clone size come from that table. The table has about 2.1 million clones, about 94% seen once; the top ten hold about 1.7%.

This receptor was taken from a man between 18 and 29 years old in good health. Some clones in this sample may be carry-over from other donors' samples. The rearrangement uses TRBV5-1 and TRBJ2-1, with no clear D. The sequenced sample was naive CD8+ T cells from PBMCs. This chain's CDR3 is CASSLGLEQFF. CDR3 in DNA: TGCGCCAGCAGCTTGGGTCTTGAGCAGTTCTTC.